These T cell receptor beta chains were read from a single sample in a study of blood T cell repertoires in COVID-19. Using immunoSEQ multiplex PCR, the repertoire was profiled, and TCRdb retains in-frame clones only, with some absent. The profile shows 200,000 to 250,000 clones, 80% to 85% of them singletons. The sequenced sample was peripheral blood. Source of these receptors: a woman in her sixties or seventies with acute or convalescent COVID-19. Each CDR3 is given with its conserved first and last residue. D genes are given only for firm matches. The size of a clone is reported for some rows only, either as once, few or many, or as a class for expanded clones.

clone size: few
D gene: TRBD1
V gene: TRBV27
CDR3 length: 15
J gene: TRBJ1-3
CDR3 DNA: TGTGCCAGCAGCACCCTAGGAGGGGGCCGAAACACCATATATTTT
CDR3 protein: CASSTLGGGRNTIYF

clone size: NA
D gene: NA
V gene: TRBV21-1
CDR3 length: 17
J gene: TRBJ1-5
CDR3 DNA: TGTGCCAGCAGCAAAGCGCGAAACAGGTGTAGCAATCAGCCCCAGCATTTT
CDR3 protein: CASSKARNRCSNQPQHF

clone size: NA
D gene: TRBD1
V gene: TRBV3-1/TRBV3-2
CDR3 length: 15
J gene: TRBJ2-5
CDR3 DNA: TGTGCCAGCAGCCTTCCCGGGACAGGTCAAGAGACCCAGTACTTC
CDR3 protein: CASSLPGTGQETQYF

clone size: once
D gene: TRBD1
V gene: TRBV6-5
CDR3 length: 12
J gene: TRBJ1-1
CDR3 DNA: TGTGCCAGCAGTAGCCAGGGGGTTGAAGCTTTCTTT
CDR3 protein: CASSSQGVEAFF

clone size: NA
D gene: TRBD2
V gene: TRBV4-1
CDR3 length: 14
J gene: TRBJ2-2
CDR3 DNA: TGCGCCAGCAGCCAAGGAGCGGGGACCGGGGAGCTGTTTTTT
CDR3 protein: CASSQGAGTGELFF

clone size: NA
D gene: NA
V gene: TRBV18
CDR3 length: 15
J gene: TRBJ1-6
CDR3 DNA: TGTGCCAGCTCACCAACGACAGCCTATAATTCACCCCTCCACTTT
CDR3 protein: CASSPTTAYNSPLHF

clone size: NA
D gene: TRBD1
V gene: TRBV11-3
CDR3 length: 13
J gene: TRBJ2-7
CDR3 DNA: TGTGCCAGCAGCCGAGGACAGGGTAACGAGCAGTACTTC
CDR3 protein: CASSRGQGNEQYF

clone size: NA
D gene: TRBD2
V gene: TRBV6-5
CDR3 length: 15
J gene: TRBJ2-2
CDR3 DNA: TGTGCCAGCCGTACTAGCGGGGGGGTTCCCGGGGAGCTGTTTTTT
CDR3 protein: CASRTSGGVPGELFF

clone size: few
D gene: TRBD1
V gene: TRBV2
CDR3 length: 13
J gene: TRBJ1-6
CDR3 DNA: TGTGCCAGCAGGGACAGGGCTAATTCACCCCTCCACTTT
CDR3 protein: CASRDRANSPLHF

clone size: NA
D gene: NA
V gene: TRBV5-5
CDR3 length: 17
J gene: TRBJ2-2
CDR3 DNA: TGTGCCAGCAGCTTGGAACTGTTGGTCAGGGAGGCCGGGGAGCTGTTTTTT
CDR3 protein: CASSLELLVREAGELFF

clone size: NA
D gene: TRBD1
V gene: TRBV19
CDR3 length: 15
J gene: TRBJ1-1
CDR3 DNA: TGTGCCAGTAGTAAAGGACAGGTCCTCAACACTGAAGCTTTCTTT
CDR3 protein: CASSKGQVLNTEAFF

clone size: NA
D gene: TRBD1
V gene: TRBV30
CDR3 length: 14
J gene: TRBJ2-7
CDR3 DNA: TGTGCCTGGAGTGTAGGCGGACAGGCCTACGAGCAGTACTTC
CDR3 protein: CAWSVGGQAYEQYF

clone size: NA
D gene: NA
V gene: TRBV7-8
CDR3 length: 14
J gene: TRBJ2-2
CDR3 DNA: TGTGCCAGCAGCTCGACCCCCCTACAGGGGGAGCTGTTTTTT
CDR3 protein: CASSSTPLQGELFF

clone size: NA
D gene: NA
V gene: TRBV6-5
CDR3 length: 16
J gene: TRBJ1-4
CDR3 DNA: TGTGCCAGCAGTTATTCCGCGGCGTCCGGGGATGAAAAACTGTTTTTT
CDR3 protein: CASSYSAASGDEKLFF

clone size: once
D gene: NA
V gene: TRBV6-2/TRBV6-3
CDR3 length: 13
J gene: TRBJ1-5
CDR3 DNA: TGTGCCAGCAGTTACTTCAGGAATCAGCCCCAGCATTTT
CDR3 protein: CASSYFRNQPQHF

clone size: once
D gene: TRBD2
V gene: TRBV28
CDR3 length: 18
J gene: TRBJ2-1
CDR3 DNA: TGTGCCAGCAGCACCCACGGGACTAGCGGGGTAAACTACAATGAGCAGTTCTTC
CDR3 protein: CASSTHGTSGVNYNEQFF

clone size: NA
D gene: NA
V gene: TRBV7-3
CDR3 length: 16
J gene: TRBJ2-1
CDR3 DNA: TGTGCCAGCAGCTTACGGGCGGGTTGGCGGGACAATGAGCAGTTCTTC
CDR3 protein: CASSLRAGWRDNEQFF

clone size: NA
D gene: NA
V gene: TRBV4-1
CDR3 length: 19
J gene: TRBJ1-3
CDR3 DNA: TGCGCCAGCAGCCAAGGGCAGCTCAACGACTTTATCTCTGGAAACACCATATATTTT
CDR3 protein: CASSQGQLNDFISGNTIYF

clone size: NA
D gene: TRBD1
V gene: TRBV5-1
CDR3 length: 15
J gene: TRBJ2-7
CDR3 DNA: TGCGCCAGCAGCCTCGGACAGGTTTACAGCTACGAGCAGTACTTC
CDR3 protein: CASSLGQVYSYEQYF

clone size: NA
D gene: TRBD2
V gene: TRBV7-9
CDR3 length: 15
J gene: TRBJ2-2
CDR3 DNA: TGTGCCAGCAGCTTAGTCCGGGGGGACACCGGGGAGCTGTTTTTT
CDR3 protein: CASSLVRGDTGELFF

clone size: once
D gene: NA
V gene: TRBV4-3
CDR3 length: 15
J gene: TRBJ1-1
CDR3 DNA: TGCGCCAGCAGCTTAACCCAGGGGAGGGGGACTGAAGCTTTCTTT
CDR3 protein: CASSLTQGRGTEAFF

clone size: NA
D gene: TRBD1
V gene: TRBV7-2
CDR3 length: 13
J gene: TRBJ2-2
CDR3 DNA: TGTGCCAGCAGCAGGGACAGCACCGGGGAGCTGTTTTTT
CDR3 protein: CASSRDSTGELFF

clone size: NA
D gene: NA
V gene: TRBV12-3/TRBV12-4
CDR3 length: 13
J gene: TRBJ1-1
CDR3 DNA: TGTGCCAGCAGTCCTAGTCAGGGCACTGAAGCTTTCTTT
CDR3 protein: CASSPSQGTEAFF

clone size: NA
D gene: TRBD1
V gene: TRBV10-3
CDR3 length: 16
J gene: TRBJ2-2
CDR3 DNA: TGTGCCACCCGGGACAGGGCCCTTCGGGACACCGGGGAGCTGTTTTTT
CDR3 protein: CATRDRALRDTGELFF

clone size: once
D gene: TRBD2
V gene: TRBV7-8
CDR3 length: 19
J gene: TRBJ2-1
CDR3 DNA: TGTGCCAGCAGCTTCGCCGTGACTAGCTGGCGGGGGGGCTTCAATGAGCAGTTCTTC
CDR3 protein: CASSFAVTSWRGGFNEQFF

clone size: NA
D gene: NA
V gene: TRBV30
CDR3 length: 13
J gene: TRBJ1-1
CDR3 DNA: TGTGCCTGGAGCAGGGGTTTGAACACTGAAGCTTTCTTT
CDR3 protein: CAWSRGLNTEAFF

clone size: NA
D gene: NA
V gene: TRBV15
CDR3 length: 14
J gene: TRBJ2-5
CDR3 DNA: TGTGCCACCAGCAGAGGACCAGGCCAGGAGACCCAGTACTTC
CDR3 protein: CATSRGPGQETQYF

clone size: NA
D gene: TRBD2
V gene: TRBV4-2
CDR3 length: 16
J gene: TRBJ2-5
CDR3 DNA: TGTGCCAGCAGCGAACGAGCGGGGGGGCAGCTCGGGACCCAGTACTTC
CDR3 protein: CASSERAGGQLGTQYF

clone size: NA
D gene: TRBD2
V gene: TRBV7-3
CDR3 length: 13
J gene: TRBJ2-7
CDR3 DNA: TGTGCCAGCAGCTTAATTACTAGCGCCGAGCAGTACTTC
CDR3 protein: CASSLITSAEQYF

clone size: NA
D gene: NA
V gene: TRBV4-3
CDR3 length: 15
J gene: TRBJ1-1
CDR3 DNA: TGCGCCAGCAGCCAGGTAGGAGGGCGGAACACTGAAGCTTTCTTT
CDR3 protein: CASSQVGGRNTEAFF

clone size: NA
D gene: TRBD1
V gene: TRBV19
CDR3 length: 19
J gene: TRBJ1-5
CDR3 DNA: TGTGCCAGTAGTATAGACGGGGACAGCCTTATGGTCAGCAATCAGCCCCAGCATTTT
CDR3 protein: CASSIDGDSLMVSNQPQHF

clone size: once
D gene: NA
V gene: TRBV5-6
CDR3 length: 16
J gene: TRBJ2-2
CDR3 DNA: TGTGCCAGCAGCTTGGGTGTTCGGGGGACCACCGGGGAGCTGTTTTTT
CDR3 protein: CASSLGVRGTTGELFF

clone size: NA
D gene: TRBD1
V gene: TRBV6-1
CDR3 length: 16
J gene: TRBJ1-2
CDR3 DNA: TGTGCCAGCAGTGCCTTACAGGGGTCAATAAACTATGGCTACACCTTC
CDR3 protein: CASSALQGSINYGYTF

clone size: NA
D gene: NA
V gene: TRBV19
CDR3 length: 13
J gene: TRBJ1-1
CDR3 DNA: TGTGCCAGTATAACTGCGGGGTACACTGAAGCTTTCTTT
CDR3 protein: CASITAGYTEAFF

clone size: NA
D gene: NA
V gene: TRBV3-1/TRBV3-2
CDR3 length: 19
J gene: TRBJ1-2
CDR3 DNA: TGTGCCAGCAGCCAAGAAGGAGGTGGGACTACCTACCTCTATAGGGGCTACACCTTC
CDR3 protein: CASSQEGGGTTYLYRGYTF

clone size: NA
D gene: NA
V gene: TRBV6-5
CDR3 length: 15
J gene: TRBJ1-4
CDR3 DNA: TGTGCCAGCAGAAGCGGACGGGGGTCAAATGAAAAACTGTTTTTT
CDR3 protein: CASRSGRGSNEKLFF

clone size: once
D gene: NA
V gene: TRBV7-8
CDR3 length: 15
J gene: TRBJ2-6
CDR3 DNA: TGTGCCAGCAGCCCTCAGGGCGGTGGGGCCAACGTCCTGACTTTC
CDR3 protein: CASSPQGGGANVLTF

clone size: many
D gene: TRBD1
V gene: TRBV11-2
CDR3 length: 14
J gene: TRBJ1-2
CDR3 DNA: TGTGCCAGCAGCCTATTGACAGGGGGCTATGGCTACACCTTC
CDR3 protein: CASSLLTGGYGYTF

clone size: NA
D gene: TRBD1
V gene: TRBV7-8
CDR3 length: 14
J gene: TRBJ2-2
CDR3 DNA: TGTGCCAGCAGCCGGACAGGGAACACCGGGGAGCTGTTTTTT
CDR3 protein: CASSRTGNTGELFF

clone size: NA
D gene: NA
V gene: TRBV5-1
CDR3 length: 15
J gene: TRBJ2-5
CDR3 DNA: TGCGCCAGCAGCCCCTCGCGCGGGTTCGCAGAGACCCAGTACTTC
CDR3 protein: CASSPSRGFAETQYF

clone size: NA
D gene: NA
V gene: TRBV7-2
CDR3 length: 16
J gene: TRBJ1-3
CDR3 DNA: TGTGCCAGCAGCTTAGGAGGGGGTGGCTCTGGAAACACCATATATTTT
CDR3 protein: CASSLGGGGSGNTIYF

clone size: NA
D gene: TRBD1
V gene: TRBV18
CDR3 length: 14
J gene: TRBJ2-7
CDR3 DNA: TGTGCCAGCGAGACCGGGACAGGGTCTCTGCGGCAGTACTTC
CDR3 protein: CASETGTGSLRQYF

clone size: few
D gene: TRBD1
V gene: TRBV7-2
CDR3 length: 13
J gene: TRBJ1-2
CDR3 DNA: TGTGCCAGCAGCTTTCGACAGGGAGATGGCTACACCTTC
CDR3 protein: CASSFRQGDGYTF